This entry concerns a single TCR beta chain. As yet, its antigen is unknown. The junction departs from the called germline gene at one end, perhaps through a read error. The sample is drawn from a study of multiple sclerosis patients with progressive multifocal leukoencephalopathy. The time point is: before natalizumab initiation. Generated by immunoSEQ multiplex PCR, the TCRdb table keeps only in-frame clones and is missing some. The top ten clones hold approximately 1.5% of a sample with more than 30,000 clones, about 88% of them seen once. Germline-derived CDR1 and CDR2 are SSHAT and FNYEAQ (reference sequence). CDR3 length: 13 residues. Findings of the study overall: It is unclear whether the findings reflect JC virus infection or general immunocompromise. PML-onset expanded TRB clones were detectable before and during natalizumab therapy.

The specimen was PBMCs. The chain uses TRBV7-7 and TRBJ2-3; 9 nucleotides match TRBD2. The receptor's source is a human donor with multiple sclerosis. The CDR3 protein is CASSPGLASTQYF. CDR3 bases: TGTGCTAGCAGCCCGGGACTAGCCTCTACGCAGTATTTT. The full variable domain, rest sourced from reference TRBV7-7 and TRBJ2-3, is GAGVSQSPRYKVTKRGQDVTLRCDPISSHATLYWYQQALGQGPEFLTYFNYEAQPDKSGLPSDRFSAERPEGSISTLTIQRTEQRDSAMYRCASSPGLASTQYFGPGTRLTVL.